What follows are 25 T cell receptor beta chains derived from one specimen sequenced in a study of T-cell memory formation after mild COVID-19. TCRdb reprocessed the 5' RACE reads via MiXCR and lists one record per CDR3 protein. This sample has 150,000 or so distinct CDR3 sequences, with roughly 31% found just once. The material sequenced was PBMCs or a T cell subset sorted from them (not recorded which). The receptors here all came from an adult woman who had mild COVID-19 (a few samples of this study predate the infection). Cell type and time point are not known.

V gene TRBV5-1 combines with J gene TRBJ1-5; D unresolved. The germline gives CDR1 SGHRS, CDR2 YFSETQ. V was trimmed by 5 bases and J by 9 bases, leaving 6 bases between them. This CDR3 has 10 amino acids. The CDR3 bases are TGCGCCAGCAGTCCGGGGCCCCAGCATTTT. This gives the protein CASSPGPQHF. Using reference TRBV5-1 and TRBJ1-5 for the parts outside the CDR3, the full variable domain is KAGVTQTPRYLIKTRGQQVTLSCSPISGHRSVSWYQQTPGQGLQFLFEYFSETQRNKGNFPGRFSGRQFSNSRSEMNVSTLELGDSALYLCASSPGPQHFGDGTRLSIL.

This clonotype was seen more than once but under ten times. The chain uses TRBV20-1 and TRBJ1-1; D might be TRBD1 (6 bases). Germline-derived CDR1 and CDR2 are DFQATT and SNEGSKA (reference sequence). Trimming removed 1 base at V and 6 bases at J, with 18 bases between. This CDR3 contains 15 residues. The CDR3 loop is CSARAGRGGQAEAFF. DNA of the CDR3: TGCAGTGCTAGAGCGGGAAGGGGGGGGCAAGCTGAAGCTTTCTTT.

The table lists this clonotype with a few counts. The genes are TRBV5-1 and TRBJ2-7, with TRBD2 matching over 10 bases. Germline V gene sequence: CDR1 SGHRS, CDR2 YFSETQ. Germline trimming cut 2 bases from V and 1 base from J; bases unmatched to any gene: 3. The CDR3 runs 15 residues. In DNA, the CDR3 is TGCGCCAGCAGCTTCACTAGCGGGAAGTCCTACGAGCAGTACTTC. As protein: CASSFTSGKSYEQYF.

The chain combines TRBV20-1 with TRBJ1-2; weak D call: TRBD1 (6 bases). Germline CDR1 DFQATT, CDR2 SNEGSKA (reference sequence). Trimming took off 8 bases at V and 2 bases at J, with 15 bases between the two ends. This CDR3 has 13 residues. CDR3 protein: CSSWDTKNYGYTF. For the CDR3, the DNA is TGCAGTTCTTGGGACACAAAGAACTATGGCTACACCTTC.

The chain carries TRBV5-1 and TRBJ2-2, with a possible D match to TRBD1 (6 bases). The CDR3 is 15 residues long. Germline V gene sequence: CDR1 SGHRS, CDR2 YFSETQ. Trimming stripped 0 bases from V and 1 base from J, with 7 bases between. CDR3 coding DNA: TGCGCCAGCAGCTTGGTACAGGGGAACACCGGGGAGCTGTTTTTT. Residues: CASSLVQGNTGELFF.

V is TRBV3-1 and J is TRBJ1-1; D is perhaps TRBD1 (6 bases). The CDR3 sequence is 13 residues long. Germline V gives CDR1 LGHDT, CDR2 YNNKEL (reference sequence). V was trimmed by 0 bases and J by 8 bases, leaving 10 bases between them. The CDR3 DNA sequence: TGTGCCAGCAGCCAAGATGAGGACAGAGAAGCTTTCTTT. Encoded protein: CASSQDEDREAFF.

The chain recombines TRBV4-1 with TRBJ2-7; D not certain. V gave up 0 bases and J gave up 3 bases, with 15 bases separating them. Germline V CDR1 and CDR2: MGHRA, YSYEKL. The CDR3 contains 16 residues. This CDR3 reads CASSQDTSYNYYEQYF. Written as DNA, the CDR3 is TGCGCCAGCAGCCAAGATACGTCGTACAACTACTACGAGCAGTACTTC.

The chain recombines TRBV18 with TRBJ2-1; TRBD2 aligns across 7 bases. With 3 bases clipped from V and 5 bases from J, the junction kept 7 bases outside the gene matches. This CDR3 region has 15 residues. Germline V gives CDR1 KGHSH, CDR2 LQKENI. The CDR3 sequence is CASSPGLVSHNEQFF. The CDR3 bases are TGTGCCAGCTCACCCGGACTAGTTTCCCACAATGAGCAGTTCTTC.

This clonotype was counted between two and nine times. The chain is built from TRBV23-1 and TRBJ2-7; D perhaps matches TRBD1 (6 bases). Being an ORF, TRBV23-1 has a function that is uncertain. V was cut by 10 bases and J by 3 bases, with 19 bases left in between. This CDR3 is built from 14 residues. CDR3 sequence reads: CATDEPGQVYEQYF. CDR3 in DNA: TGCGCCACCGATGAGCCGGGACAAGTCTACGAGCAGTACTTC.

This clonotype has just a few counts. CDR3 amino acids: CSVVRPPGEAFF. CDR3 DNA sequence: TGCAGCGTTGTGAGACCTCCGGGTGAAGCTTTCTTT. The V gene is TRBV29-1, the J gene TRBJ1-1; no firm D call. In germline, CDR1 is SQVTM, CDR2 ANQGSEA. V lost 4 bases to trimming and J lost 7 bases, with 13 bases between them. This CDR3 has 12 residues.

The chain has TRBV3-1 and TRBJ2-5; TRBD2 matches 13 bases. From germline, CDR1 is LGHDT and CDR2 YNNKEL (reference sequence). This CDR3 comprises 18 residues. Trimming removed 4 bases from V and 5 bases from J; junction bases left unmatched: 13. The CDR3 spells CASSPGLAGARARETQYF. DNA for the CDR3: TGTGCCAGCAGCCCCGGACTAGCGGGGGCCCGAGCTCGGGAGACCCAGTACTTC.

V gene TRBV6-1 combines with J gene TRBJ1-5; 9 positions agree with TRBD1. The germline gives CDR1 MNHNS, CDR2 SASEGT. The CDR3 has 12 amino acids. V lost 4 bases to trimming and J lost 12 bases; unmatched junction nucleotides: 4. CDR3 in amino acids: CASSGYRGLQHF. CDR3 coding DNA: TGTGCCAGCAGTGGTTACAGGGGGCTCCAGCATTTT.

This clonotype was recorded a few times. The V gene is TRBV7-3, the J gene TRBJ2-3, with 10 bases lining up with TRBD2. The V gene's germline CDR1 is SGHTA and CDR2 FQGTGA. V dropped 8 bases and J dropped 6; count of bases not matched to a gene: 8. This CDR3 has 14 amino acids. CDR3 DNA sequence: TGTGCCAGCGGTAGCGGGGGGCCGGGGGATACGCAGTATTTT. It specifies CASGSGGPGDTQYF. Looking up the rest from reference TRBV7-3 and TRBJ2-3 gives the full variable domain: GAGVSQTPSNKVTEKGKYVELRCDPISGHTALYWYRQSLGQGPEFLIYFQGTGAADDSGLPNDRFFAVRPEGSVSTLKIQRTERGDSAVYLCASGSGGPGDTQYFGPGTRLTVL.

Written as DNA, the CDR3 is TGCAGCGGGGCCAGGGGGACTAGGGGACAGCCCCAGCATTTT. Residues: CSGARGTRGQPQHF. The chain combines TRBV20-1 with TRBJ1-5; 7 bases agree with TRBD1. CDR3 length: 14 residues. Germline CDR1 is DFQATT and CDR2 is SNEGSKA (reference sequence).

This chain links TRBV7-6 with TRBJ2-7, with D hard to call. The CDR3 length is 13 residues. V was cut by 0 bases and J by 6 bases, with 9 bases left in between. Per the germline V gene, CDR1 is SGHVS and CDR2 is FNYEAQ. Here the CDR3 DNA reads TGTGCCAGCAGCTTAGCGGCCTTGGGCGAGCAGTACTTC. As protein: CASSLAALGEQYF.

V and J are TRBV29-1 and TRBJ1-1, with D maybe TRBD1 (6 bases). The V and J ends lost 7 bases and 2 bases respectively, with 17 bases between them. This CDR3 comprises 14 residues. CDR1 SQVTM and CDR2 ANQGSEA come from the germline V gene. CDR3 sequence (DNA): TGCAGCGCCCGACCACCGGGGGCCAACACTGAAGCTTTCTTT. It codes for CSARPPGANTEAFF. The variable domain in full, with the rest retrieved from reference TRBV29-1 and TRBJ1-1, is SAVISQKPSRDICQRGTSLTIQCQVDSQVTMMFWYRQQPGQSLTLIATANQGSEATYESGFVIDKFPISRPNLTFSTLTVSNMSPEDSSIYLCSARPPGANTEAFFGQGTRLTVV.

In its sample, this clonotype was seen a few times. The chain has TRBV12-3 or TRBV12-4 and TRBJ2-4, with D perhaps TRBD1 or TRBD2 (6 bases each). V lost 2 bases and J 8 bases, leaving 10 bases between the germline ends. The CDR3 loop spans 13 amino acids. In nucleotides, the CDR3 is TGTGCCAGCAGTTTATCGGGGGCGGACATTCAGTACTTC. Translation: CASSLSGADIQYF.

This clonotype was observed a handful of times. The V gene is TRBV2, the J gene TRBJ2-5, with 13 bases lining up with TRBD2. Germline V gives CDR1 SNHLY, CDR2 FYNNEI. Trimming took 1 base from V and 8 from J; bases not matched to a gene: 7. The CDR3 loop spans 16 amino acids. CDR3 in amino acids: CASSEGTSGRGTTQYF. CDR3 nucleotide sequence: TGTGCCAGCAGTGAAGGGACTAGCGGGAGAGGGACCACCCAGTACTTC.

This clonotype was counted only a few times. This chain uses TRBV7-2 with TRBJ2-1; D possibly corresponds to TRBD2 (5 bases). Trimming cost V 2 bases and J 16 bases, with 15 bases left between them. In germline, CDR1 is SGHTA, CDR2 FQGNSA. The CDR3 covers 12 residues. CDR3 coding DNA: TGTGCCAGCAGCTTAACGCGGGCGGCGGTCTTCTTC. Translation gives CASSLTRAAVFF.

This rearrangement joins TRBV5-1 to TRBJ2-7; 7 bases are shared with TRBD1. The CDR3 has 15 amino acids. V lost 0 bases and J lost 6; bases outside the gene matches: 9. CDR1 and CDR2 (germline): SGHRS, YFSETQ. CDR3 sequence (DNA): TGCGCCAGCAGCTTGGCGCAGCGTCAGGGGGTCGAGCAGTACTTC. Its protein is CASSLAQRQGVEQYF.

Note on this clonotype: One end of the junction is discordant with germline, which a read error may explain. The chain recombines TRBV4-1 with TRBJ2-3; 8 positions match TRBD2. This CDR3 is 14 amino acids long. The V gene's germline CDR1 is MGHRA and CDR2 YSYEKL. CDR3 sequence (DNA): TGCGCCAGAAGCCAAGTAGCGGGGTCAGATACGCAGTATTTT. Protein sequence: CARSQVAGSDTQYF.

The genes are TRBV7-2 and TRBJ2-3; TRBD2 matches at 7 bases. The V segment lost 1 base and the J segment 15 bases; nucleotides outside the gene matches: 4. This CDR3 has 11 residues. The germline V gene encodes CDR1 SGHTA and CDR2 FQGNSA. The CDR3 here is CASSLGTSLYF. The CDR3 DNA reads as TGTGCCAGCAGCTTAGGGACTAGTCTCTATTTT.

The chain links TRBV15 to TRBJ2-1, with 9 bases matching TRBD2. This CDR3 comprises 14 residues. V was clipped by 0 bases and J by 10 bases; unmatched bases: 4. Germline V gives CDR1 LNHNV, CDR2 YYDKDF (reference sequence). CDR3 sequence reads: CATSRDAGGQEQFF. The CDR3 bases are TGTGCCACCAGCAGAGACGCGGGGGGGCAGGAGCAGTTCTTC. The variable domain in full, with the rest retrieved from reference TRBV15 and TRBJ2-1, is DAMVIQNPRYQVTQFGKPVTLSCSQTLNHNVMYWYQQKSSQAPKLLFHYYDKDFNNEADTPDNFQSRRPNTSFCFLDIRSPGLGDTAMYLCATSRDAGGQEQFFGPGTRLTVL.

In its sample, this clonotype was seen many times. The chain is built from TRBV6-2 or TRBV6-3 and TRBJ2-3, with D unclear. The V end lost 2 bases, the J end lost 6 bases, and 18 bases lay between the germline ends. Germline V gene data show CDR1 as MNHEY and CDR2 as SVGEGT. The CDR3 extends over 16 amino acids. The CDR3 sequence is CASSYRARLYADTQYF. The CDR3 nucleotides are TGTGCCAGCAGTTACCGAGCCAGGCTATACGCCGATACGCAGTATTTT.

This chain uses TRBV12-3 or TRBV12-4 with TRBJ1-4; TRBD1 is a possible D gene (5 bases). CDR3 size: 14 residues. V was trimmed by 3 bases and J by 8 bases, leaving 13 bases between them. CDR3 DNA sequence: TGTGCCAGCAGTTTCCAGGGCTCCTTCGAAAAACTGTTTTTT. Protein sequence: CASSFQGSFEKLFF.